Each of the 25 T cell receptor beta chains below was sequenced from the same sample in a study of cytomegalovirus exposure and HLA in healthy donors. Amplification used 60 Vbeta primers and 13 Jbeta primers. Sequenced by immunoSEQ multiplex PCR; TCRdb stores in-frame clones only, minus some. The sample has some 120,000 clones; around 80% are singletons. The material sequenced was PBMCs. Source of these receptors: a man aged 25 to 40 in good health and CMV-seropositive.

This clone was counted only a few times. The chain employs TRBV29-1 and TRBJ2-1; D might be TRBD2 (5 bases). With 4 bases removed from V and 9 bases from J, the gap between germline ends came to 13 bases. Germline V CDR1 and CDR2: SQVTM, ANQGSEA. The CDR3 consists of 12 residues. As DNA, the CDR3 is TGCAGCGTTGGGAGGTTCTTCGGTGAGCAGTTCTTC. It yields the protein CSVGRFFGEQFF.

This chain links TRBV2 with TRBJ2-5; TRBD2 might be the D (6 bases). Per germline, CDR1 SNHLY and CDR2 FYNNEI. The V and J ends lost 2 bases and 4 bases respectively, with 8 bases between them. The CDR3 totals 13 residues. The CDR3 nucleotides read TGTGCCAGCAGTGAACGGGGGTCAGAGACCCAGTACTTC. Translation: CASSERGSETQYF. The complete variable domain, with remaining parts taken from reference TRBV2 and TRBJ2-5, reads EPEVTQTPSHQVTQMGQEVILRCVPISNHLYFYWYRQILGQKVEFLVSFYNNEISEKSEIFDDQFSVERPDGSNFTLKIRSTKLEDSAMYFCASSERGSETQYFGPGTRLLVL.

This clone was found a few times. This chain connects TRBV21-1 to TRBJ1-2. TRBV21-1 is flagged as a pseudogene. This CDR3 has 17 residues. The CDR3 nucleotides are TGTGCCAGCAGCAAAGAGGCGAACGGGTCGGTTCCTAAGGGCTACACCTTC. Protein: CASSKEANGSVPKGYTF.

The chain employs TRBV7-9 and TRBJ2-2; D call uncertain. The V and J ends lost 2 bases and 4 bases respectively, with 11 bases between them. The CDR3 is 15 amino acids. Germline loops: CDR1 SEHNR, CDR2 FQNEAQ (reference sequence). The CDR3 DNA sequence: TGTGCCAGCAGCTTACGACTGACGAGCACCGGGGAGCTGTTTTTT. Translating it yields CASSLRLTSTGELFF.

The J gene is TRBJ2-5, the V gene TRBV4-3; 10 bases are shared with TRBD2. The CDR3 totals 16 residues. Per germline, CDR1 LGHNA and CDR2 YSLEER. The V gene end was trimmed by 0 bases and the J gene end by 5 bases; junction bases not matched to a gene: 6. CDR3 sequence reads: CASSQESGRAWETQYF. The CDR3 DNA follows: TGCGCCAGCAGCCAAGAGAGCGGGAGGGCCTGGGAGACCCAGTACTTC.

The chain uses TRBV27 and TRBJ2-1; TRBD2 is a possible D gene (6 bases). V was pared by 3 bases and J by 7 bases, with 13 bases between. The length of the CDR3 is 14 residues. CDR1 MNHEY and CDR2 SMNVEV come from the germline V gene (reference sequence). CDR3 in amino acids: CASSFWGRSNEQFF. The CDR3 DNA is TGTGCCAGCAGTTTTTGGGGGAGGAGTAATGAGCAGTTCTTC.

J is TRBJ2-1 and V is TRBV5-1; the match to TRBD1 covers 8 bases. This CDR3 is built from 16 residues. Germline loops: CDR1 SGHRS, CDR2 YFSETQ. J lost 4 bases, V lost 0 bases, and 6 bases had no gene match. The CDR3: CASSLAQGGTYNEQFF. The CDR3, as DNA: TGCGCCAGCAGCTTGGCACAGGGGGGAACTTACAATGAGCAGTTCTTC.

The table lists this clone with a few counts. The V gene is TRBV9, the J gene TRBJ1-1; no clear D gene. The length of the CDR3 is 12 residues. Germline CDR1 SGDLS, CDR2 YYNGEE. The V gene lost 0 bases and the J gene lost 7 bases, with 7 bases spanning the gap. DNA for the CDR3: TGTGCCAGCAGCGTAGGCAGTAATGAAGCTTTCTTT. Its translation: CASSVGSNEAFF.

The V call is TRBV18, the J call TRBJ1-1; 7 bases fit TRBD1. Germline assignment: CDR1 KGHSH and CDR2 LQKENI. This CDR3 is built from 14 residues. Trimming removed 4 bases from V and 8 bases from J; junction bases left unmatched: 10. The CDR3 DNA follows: TGTGCCAGCTCACATGAGAGGGGGCAGAGGGAAGCTTTCTTT. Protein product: CASSHERGQREAFF.

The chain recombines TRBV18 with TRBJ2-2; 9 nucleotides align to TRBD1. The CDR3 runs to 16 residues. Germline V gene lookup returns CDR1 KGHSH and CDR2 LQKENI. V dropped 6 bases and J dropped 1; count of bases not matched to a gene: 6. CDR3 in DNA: TGTGCCAGCTCCCACAGGGGGCTTAGGAACACCGGGGAGCTGTTTTTT. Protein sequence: CASSHRGLRNTGELFF.

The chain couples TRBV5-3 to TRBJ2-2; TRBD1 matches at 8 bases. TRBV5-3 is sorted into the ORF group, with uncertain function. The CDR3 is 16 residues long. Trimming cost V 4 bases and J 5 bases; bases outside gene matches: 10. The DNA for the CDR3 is TGTGCCAGAAGCCCCGACAGGGGTGGGAGAACCGGGGAGCTGTTTTTT. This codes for CARSPDRGGRTGELFF.

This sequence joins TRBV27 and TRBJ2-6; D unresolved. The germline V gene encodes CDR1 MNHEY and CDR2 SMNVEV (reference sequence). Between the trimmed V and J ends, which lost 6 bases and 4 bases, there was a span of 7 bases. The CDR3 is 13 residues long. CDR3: CASSLLGANVLTF. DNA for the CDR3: TGTGCCAGCAGCCTTTTGGGGGCCAACGTCCTGACTTTC.

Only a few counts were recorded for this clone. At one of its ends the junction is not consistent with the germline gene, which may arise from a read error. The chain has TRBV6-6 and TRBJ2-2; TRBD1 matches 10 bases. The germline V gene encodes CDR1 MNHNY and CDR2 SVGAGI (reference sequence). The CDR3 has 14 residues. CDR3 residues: CVSSGTGETGELFF. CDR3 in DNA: TGTGTCAGCAGTGGGACAGGGGAGACCGGGGAGCTGTTTTTT.

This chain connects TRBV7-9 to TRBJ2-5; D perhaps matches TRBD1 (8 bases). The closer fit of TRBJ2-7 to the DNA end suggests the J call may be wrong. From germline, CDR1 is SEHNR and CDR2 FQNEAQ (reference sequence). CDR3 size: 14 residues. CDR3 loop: CASSFGQGGYEQYF. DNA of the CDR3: TGTGCCAGCAGCTTTGGACAGGGAGGGTACGAGCAGTACTTC.

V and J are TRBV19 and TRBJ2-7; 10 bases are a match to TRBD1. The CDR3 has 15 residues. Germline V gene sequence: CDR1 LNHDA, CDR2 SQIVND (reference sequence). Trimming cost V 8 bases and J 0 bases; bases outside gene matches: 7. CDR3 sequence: CASRLDRGSSYEQYF. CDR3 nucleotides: TGTGCCAGTCGGTTGGACAGGGGGTCCTCCTACGAGCAGTACTTC. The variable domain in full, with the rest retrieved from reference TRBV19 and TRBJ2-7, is DGGITQSPKYLFRKEGQNVTLSCEQNLNHDAMYWYRQDPGQGLRLIYYSQIVNDFQKGDIAEGYSVSREKKESFPLTVTSAQKNPTAFYLCASRLDRGSSYEQYFGPGTRLTVT.

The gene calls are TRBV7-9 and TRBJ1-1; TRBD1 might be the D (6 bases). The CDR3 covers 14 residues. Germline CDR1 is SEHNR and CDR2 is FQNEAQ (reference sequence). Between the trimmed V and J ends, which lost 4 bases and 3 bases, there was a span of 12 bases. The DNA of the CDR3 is TGTGCCAGCAGCTCTCCGACAGGACACACTGAAGCTTTCTTT. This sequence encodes CASSSPTGHTEAFF.

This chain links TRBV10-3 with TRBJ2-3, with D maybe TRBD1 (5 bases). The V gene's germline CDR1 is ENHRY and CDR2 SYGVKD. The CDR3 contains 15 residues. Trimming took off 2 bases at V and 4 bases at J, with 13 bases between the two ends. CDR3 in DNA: TGTGCCATCAGTGAGGGCAGGGATGGGGCAGATACGCAGTATTTT. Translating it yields CAISEGRDGADTQYF.

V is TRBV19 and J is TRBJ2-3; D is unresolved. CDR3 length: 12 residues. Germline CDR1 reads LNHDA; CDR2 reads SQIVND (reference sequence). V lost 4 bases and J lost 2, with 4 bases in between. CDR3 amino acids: CASSTFTDTQYF. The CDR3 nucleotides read TGTGCCAGTAGTACTTTCACAGATACGCAGTATTTT.

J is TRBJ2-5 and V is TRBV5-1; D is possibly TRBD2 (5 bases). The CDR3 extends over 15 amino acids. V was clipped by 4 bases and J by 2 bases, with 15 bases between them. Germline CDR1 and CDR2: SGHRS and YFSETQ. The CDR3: CASSIFPGFQETQYF. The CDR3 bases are TGCGCCAGCAGCATCTTCCCGGGGTTTCAAGAGACCCAGTACTTC.

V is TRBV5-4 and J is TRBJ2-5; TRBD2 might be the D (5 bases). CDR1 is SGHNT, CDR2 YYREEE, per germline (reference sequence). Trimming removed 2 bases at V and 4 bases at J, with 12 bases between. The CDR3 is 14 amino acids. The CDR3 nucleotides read TGTGCCAGCAGCTTAGAGGGCCCCGGAGAGACCCAGTACTTC. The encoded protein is CASSLEGPGETQYF.

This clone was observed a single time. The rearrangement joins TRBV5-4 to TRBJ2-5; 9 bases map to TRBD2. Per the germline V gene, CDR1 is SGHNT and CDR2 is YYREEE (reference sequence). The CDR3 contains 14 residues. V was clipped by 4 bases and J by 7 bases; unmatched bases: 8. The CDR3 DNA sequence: TGTGCCAGCAGCCTTAGCGGGAGAGACGGGACCCAGTACTTC. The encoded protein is CASSLSGRDGTQYF.

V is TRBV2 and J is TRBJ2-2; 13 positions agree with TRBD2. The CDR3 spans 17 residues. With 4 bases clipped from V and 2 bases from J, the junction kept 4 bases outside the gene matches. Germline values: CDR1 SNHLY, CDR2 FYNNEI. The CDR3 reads CASSGTSGGPNTGELFF. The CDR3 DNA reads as TGTGCCAGCAGTGGGACTAGCGGGGGTCCTAACACCGGGGAGCTGTTTTTT.

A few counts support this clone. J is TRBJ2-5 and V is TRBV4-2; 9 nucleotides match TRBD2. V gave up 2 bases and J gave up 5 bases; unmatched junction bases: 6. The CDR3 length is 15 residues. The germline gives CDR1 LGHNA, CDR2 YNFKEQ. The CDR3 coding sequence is TGTGCCAGCAGCCAACTCGGACTAGCGAGGGAGACCCAGTACTTC. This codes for CASSQLGLARETQYF.

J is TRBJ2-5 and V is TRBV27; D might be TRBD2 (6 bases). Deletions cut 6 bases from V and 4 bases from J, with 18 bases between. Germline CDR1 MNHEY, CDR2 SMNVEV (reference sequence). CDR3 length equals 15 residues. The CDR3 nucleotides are TGTGCCAGCAGCCCCGCCCGCGGGGAGAGAGAGACCCAGTACTTC. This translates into CASSPARGERETQYF.

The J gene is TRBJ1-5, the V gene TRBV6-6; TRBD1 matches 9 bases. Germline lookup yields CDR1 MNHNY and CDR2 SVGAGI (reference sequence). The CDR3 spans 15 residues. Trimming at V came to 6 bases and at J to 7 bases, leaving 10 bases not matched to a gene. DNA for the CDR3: TGTGCCAGCAGCCCTATATGGACAGGGGACCAGCCCCAGCATTTT. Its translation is CASSPIWTGDQPQHF.